The present T cell receptor (beta chain) was sequenced within a study of T-cell memory formation after mild COVID-19. Each CDR3 protein is one row after TCRdb ran MiXCR on the 5' RACE reads. The data contain 580,000 or so distinct CDR3 sequences, 15% to 20% of them singletons. General observations from the study: The pre-infection memory compartment contained some responding clones, suggesting cross-reactive memory joined.

Per the germline V gene, CDR1 is MNHEY and CDR2 is SMNVEV (reference sequence). V shed 7 bases and J shed 6 bases, with 19 bases lying between them. There are 15 residues in the CDR3. About this clonotype: The target antigen is unknown.

The material sequenced was PBMCs or a T cell subset sorted from them (not recorded which). The receptor was isolated from an adult woman who had mild COVID-19 (a few samples of this study predate the infection). Cell type and time point are not known. This chain links TRBV27 with TRBJ2-1; D may correspond to TRBD1 or TRBD2 (5 bases each). CDR3 loop: CASNLRDQRGNEQFF. CDR3 coding DNA: TGTGCCAGCAACCTCCGGGACCAAAGAGGCAATGAGCAGTTCTTC.